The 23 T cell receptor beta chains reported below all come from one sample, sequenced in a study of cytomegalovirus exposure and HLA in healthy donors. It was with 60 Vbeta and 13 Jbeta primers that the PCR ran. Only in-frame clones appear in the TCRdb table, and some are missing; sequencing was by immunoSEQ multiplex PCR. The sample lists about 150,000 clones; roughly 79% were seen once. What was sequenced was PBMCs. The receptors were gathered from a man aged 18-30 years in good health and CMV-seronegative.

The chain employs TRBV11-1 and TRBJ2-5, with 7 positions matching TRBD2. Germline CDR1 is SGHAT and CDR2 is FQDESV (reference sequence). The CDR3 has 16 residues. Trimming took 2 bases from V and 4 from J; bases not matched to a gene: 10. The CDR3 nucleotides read TGTGCCAGCAGCTTATGGACTAGTGGGGGAGGAGAGACCCAGTACTTC. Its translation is CASSLWTSGGGETQYF. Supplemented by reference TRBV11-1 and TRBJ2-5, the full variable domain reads EAEVAQSPRYKITEKSQAVAFWCDPISGHATLYWYRQILGQGPELLVQFQDESVVDDSQLPKDRFSAERLKGVDSTLKIQPAELGDSAMYLCASSLWTSGGGETQYFGPGTRLLVL.

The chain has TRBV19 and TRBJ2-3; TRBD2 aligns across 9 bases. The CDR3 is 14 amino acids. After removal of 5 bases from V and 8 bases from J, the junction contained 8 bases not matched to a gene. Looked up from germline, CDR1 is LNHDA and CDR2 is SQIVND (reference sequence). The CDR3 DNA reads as TGTGCCAGTAGTGTAGCGGGGGATCACGGTACGCAGTATTTT. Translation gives CASSVAGDHGTQYF.

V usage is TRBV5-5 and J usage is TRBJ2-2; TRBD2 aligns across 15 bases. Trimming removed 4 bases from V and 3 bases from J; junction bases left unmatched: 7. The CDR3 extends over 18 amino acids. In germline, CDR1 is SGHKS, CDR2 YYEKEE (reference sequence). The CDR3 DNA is TGTGCCAGCAGCCCCCGGACTAGCGGGGGGGCCGACACCGGGGAGCTGTTTTTT. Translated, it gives CASSPRTSGGADTGELFF.

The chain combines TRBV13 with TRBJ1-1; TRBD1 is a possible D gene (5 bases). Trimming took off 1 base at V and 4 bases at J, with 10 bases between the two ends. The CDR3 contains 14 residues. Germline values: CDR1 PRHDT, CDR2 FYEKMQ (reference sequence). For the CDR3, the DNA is TGTGCCAGCAGCTTAGCCACAGGTGTCACTGAAGCTTTCTTT. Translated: CASSLATGVTEAFF. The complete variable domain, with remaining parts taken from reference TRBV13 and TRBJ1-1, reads AAGVIQSPRHLIKEKRETATLKCYPIPRHDTVYWYQQGPGQDPQFLISFYEKMQSDKGSIPDRFSAQQFSDYHSELNMSSLELGDSALYFCASSLATGVTEAFFGQGTRLTVV.

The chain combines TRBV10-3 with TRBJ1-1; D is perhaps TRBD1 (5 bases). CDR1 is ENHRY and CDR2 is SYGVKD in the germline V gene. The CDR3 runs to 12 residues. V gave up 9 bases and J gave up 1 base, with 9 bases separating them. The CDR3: CAIRQPNTEAFF. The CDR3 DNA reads TGTGCCATAAGACAGCCGAACACTGAAGCTTTCTTT.

The CDR3, as DNA: TGTGCCAGCAGTTTAACAGAGAACACTGAAGCTTTCTTT. Protein sequence: CASSLTENTEAFF. The rearrangement joins TRBV27 to TRBJ1-1; no clear D gene. Trimming removed 2 bases at V and 1 base at J, with 5 bases between. This CDR3 has 13 residues. CDR1 is MNHEY and CDR2 is SMNVEV in the germline V gene (reference sequence).

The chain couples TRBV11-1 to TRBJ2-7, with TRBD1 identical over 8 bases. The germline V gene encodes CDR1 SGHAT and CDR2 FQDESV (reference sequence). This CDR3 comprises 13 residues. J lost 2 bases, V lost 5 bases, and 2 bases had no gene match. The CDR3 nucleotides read TGTGCCAGCAGCCTACAGGGGGCCTACGAGCAGTACGTC. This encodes CASSLQGAYEQYV.

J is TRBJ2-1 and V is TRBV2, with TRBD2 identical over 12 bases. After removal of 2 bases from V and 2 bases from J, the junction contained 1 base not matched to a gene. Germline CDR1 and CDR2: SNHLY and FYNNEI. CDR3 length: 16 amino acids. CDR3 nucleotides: TGTGCCAGCAGTGAACCTAGCGGGGGGGCCTACAATGAGCAGTTCTTC. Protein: CASSEPSGGAYNEQFF.

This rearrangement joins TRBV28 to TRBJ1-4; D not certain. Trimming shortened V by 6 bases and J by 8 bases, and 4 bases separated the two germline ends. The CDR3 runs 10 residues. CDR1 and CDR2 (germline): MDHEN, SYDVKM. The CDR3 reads CASREEKLFF. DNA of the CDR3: TGTGCCAGCAGGGAGGAAAAACTGTTTTTT.

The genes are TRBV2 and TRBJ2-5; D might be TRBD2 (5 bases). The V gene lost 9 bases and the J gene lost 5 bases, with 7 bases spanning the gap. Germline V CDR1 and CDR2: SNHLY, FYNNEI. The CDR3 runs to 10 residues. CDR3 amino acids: CARRVETQYF. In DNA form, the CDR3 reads TGTGCCAGGAGGGTGGAGACCCAGTACTTC.

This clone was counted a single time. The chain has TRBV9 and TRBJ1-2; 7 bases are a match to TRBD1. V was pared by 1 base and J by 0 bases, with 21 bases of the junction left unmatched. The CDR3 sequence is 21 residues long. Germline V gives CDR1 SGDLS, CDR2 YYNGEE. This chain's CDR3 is CASSVTGRPGTAPGANYGYTF. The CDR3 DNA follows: TGTGCCAGCAGCGTAACCGGGCGCCCCGGGACAGCTCCTGGCGCTAACTATGGCTACACCTTC.

The CDR3 region has the DNA TGTGCCAGCAGCCTCCAGACAGGGAAGGGTAATTCACCCCTCCACTTT. This codes for CASSLQTGKGNSPLHF. The chain joins TRBV7-6 to TRBJ1-6, with TRBD1 identical over 7 bases. The CDR3 extends over 16 amino acids. V lost 5 bases, J lost 6 bases, and 10 bases stayed unmatched. Germline assignment: CDR1 SGHVS and CDR2 FNYEAQ.

The CDR3 reads CASSPPLANYGYTF. In DNA form, the CDR3 reads TGTGCCAGCAGCCCTCCCCTAGCTAACTATGGCTACACCTTC. V gene TRBV5-5 combines with J gene TRBJ1-2; D call uncertain. V lost 4 bases and J lost 0, with 10 bases in between. The CDR3 covers 14 residues. Germline V gene lookup returns CDR1 SGHKS and CDR2 YYEKEE (reference sequence).

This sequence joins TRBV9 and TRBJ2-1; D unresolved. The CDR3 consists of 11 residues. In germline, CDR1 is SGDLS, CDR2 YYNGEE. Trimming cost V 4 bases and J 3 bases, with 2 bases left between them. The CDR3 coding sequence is TGTGCCAGCAGCCGCTACAATGAGCAGTTCTTC. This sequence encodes CASSRYNEQFF.

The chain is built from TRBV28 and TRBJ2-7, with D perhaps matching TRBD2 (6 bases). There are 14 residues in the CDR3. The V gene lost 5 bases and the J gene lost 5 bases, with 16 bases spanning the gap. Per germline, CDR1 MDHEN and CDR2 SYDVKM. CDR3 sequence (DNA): TGTGCCAGCAGTCCCCGCCGGGACTTTAACGAGCAGTACGTC. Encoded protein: CASSPRRDFNEQYV.

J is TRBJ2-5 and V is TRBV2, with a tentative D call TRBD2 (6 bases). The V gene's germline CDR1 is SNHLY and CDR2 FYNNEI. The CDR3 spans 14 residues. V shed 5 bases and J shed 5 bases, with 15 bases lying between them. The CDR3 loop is CASSSGTGVETQYF. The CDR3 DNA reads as TGTGCCAGCAGTTCCGGGACGGGGGTTGAGACCCAGTACTTC.

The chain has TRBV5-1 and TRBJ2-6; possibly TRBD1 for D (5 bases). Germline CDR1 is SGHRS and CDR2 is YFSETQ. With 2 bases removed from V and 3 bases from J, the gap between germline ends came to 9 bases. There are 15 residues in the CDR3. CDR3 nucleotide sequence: TGCGCCAGCAGCTTTCAGGGTAATGGGGCCAACGTCCTGACTTTC. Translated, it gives CASSFQGNGANVLTF.

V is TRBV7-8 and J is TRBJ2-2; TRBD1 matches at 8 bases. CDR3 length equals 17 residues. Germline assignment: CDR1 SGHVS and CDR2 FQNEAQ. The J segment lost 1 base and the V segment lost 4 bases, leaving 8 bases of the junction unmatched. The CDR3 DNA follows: TGTGCCAGCAGCTATGGGGCCGGGACAGGGAACACCGGGGAGCTGTTTTTT. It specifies CASSYGAGTGNTGELFF.

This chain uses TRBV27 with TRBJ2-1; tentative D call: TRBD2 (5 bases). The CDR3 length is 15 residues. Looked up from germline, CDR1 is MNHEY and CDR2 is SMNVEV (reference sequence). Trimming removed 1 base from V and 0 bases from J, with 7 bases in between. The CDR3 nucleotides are TGTGCCAGCAGTTTATACACTAGCTCCTACAATGAGCAGTTCTTC. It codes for CASSLYTSSYNEQFF.

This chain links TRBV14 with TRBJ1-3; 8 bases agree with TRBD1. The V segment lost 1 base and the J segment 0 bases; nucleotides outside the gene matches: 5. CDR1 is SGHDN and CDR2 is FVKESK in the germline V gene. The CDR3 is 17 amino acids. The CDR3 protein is CASSQATGVLSGNTIYF. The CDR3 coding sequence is TGTGCCAGCAGCCAAGCGACAGGGGTCCTCTCTGGAAACACCATATATTTT.

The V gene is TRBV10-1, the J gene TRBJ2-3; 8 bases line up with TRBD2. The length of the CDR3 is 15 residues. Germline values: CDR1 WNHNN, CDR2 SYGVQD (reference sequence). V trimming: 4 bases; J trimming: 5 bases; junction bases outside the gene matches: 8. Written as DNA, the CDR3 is TGCGCCAGCAGTGGGTCGGCGGGGGGCGAAGATACGCAGTATTTT. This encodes CASSGSAGGEDTQYF.

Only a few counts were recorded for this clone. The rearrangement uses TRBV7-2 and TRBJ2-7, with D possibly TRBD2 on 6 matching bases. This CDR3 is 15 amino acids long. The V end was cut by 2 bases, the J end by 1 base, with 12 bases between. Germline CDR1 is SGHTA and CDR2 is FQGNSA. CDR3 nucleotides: TGTGCCAGCAGCTTAAGGCGGGGATCGTCCTACGAGCAGTACTTC. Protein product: CASSLRRGSSYEQYF. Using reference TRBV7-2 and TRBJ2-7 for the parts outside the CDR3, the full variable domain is GAGVSQSPSNKVTEKGKDVELRCDPISGHTALYWYRQSLGQGLEFLIYFQGNSAPDKSGLPSDRFSAERTGGSVSTLTIQRTQQEDSAVYLCASSLRRGSSYEQYFGPGTRLTVT.

The CDR3 region has the DNA TGCGCCAGCAGGAGACAGGCGAACACCGGGGAGCTGTTTTTT. Its protein is CASRRQANTGELFF. This chain uses TRBV10-1 with TRBJ2-2, with D tentatively TRBD1 (6 bases). V was cut by 6 bases and J by 0 bases, with 8 bases left in between. Germline V gene lookup returns CDR1 WNHNN and CDR2 SYGVQD (reference sequence). The CDR3 totals 14 residues.